Sequencing of this TCR beta chain was carried out in a study of OX40 agonist ivuxolimab in advanced cancers. Study-wide context: An agonistic human IgG2 monoclonal antibody against OX40 (CD134) was given. People who had prior anti-PD-1, anti-PD-L1 or anti-CTLA-4 therapy could take part, and around 39% had some.

The protocol was immunoSEQ multiplex PCR, while the TCRdb copy is restricted to in-frame clones and leaves out a portion. The sample has tens of thousands of clones, under 95% seen once. About this clone: Its antigen remains unknown.

In germline, CDR1 is SGHKS, CDR2 YYEKEE (reference sequence). This CDR3 has 17 residues. V trimming: 4 bases; J trimming: 3 bases; junction bases outside the gene matches: 9. Samples were taken at baseline and on day 1 of cycles 4 and 7. Study-level findings and limits: Dose levels from 0.1 to 3.0 mg/kg saw CD4+ and CD8+ blood T cells expand clonally by week 6.

The chain carries TRBV5-5 and TRBJ2-2; 10 nucleotides align to TRBD1. Here the sequenced sample was CD4+ or CD8+ T cells sorted from blood, taken in a trial of the OX40 agonist ivuxolimab. This TCR was recovered from an adult with an advanced solid tumor such as melanoma, head and neck, liver or kidney cancer. The CDR3 protein is CASSTIFGQGDTGELFF. For the CDR3, the DNA is TGTGCCAGCAGCACTATTTTTGGACAGGGGGACACCGGGGAGCTGTTTTTT.